This entry describes one T cell receptor (beta chain). Germline-derived CDR1 and CDR2 are SGHAT and FQNNGV. The junction had 7 bases not matched to a gene; V was cut back by 4 bases and J by 5 bases. The CDR3 extends over 15 amino acids. The sample is drawn from a study of blood T cell repertoires in COVID-19. Across the study: Researchers got acute and convalescent COVID-19 samples from the United States, Italy and Spain. PBMCs, B-cell-depleted T cells, or T cells provided the cDNA or gDNA that made up the material.

Authors' data handling: Reference gene primer amplification in the assay estimated nucleated cell counts. This table comes from immunoSEQ multiplex PCR, and its TCRdb copy is limited to in-frame clones, with some not included. V, J and clone size reflect that table, while D and trimming were determined from the DNA. The sample has around 95,000 clones, about 82% seen once. The sample taken for sequencing was peripheral blood. The rearrangement links TRBV11-2 to TRBJ2-3, with TRBD1 identical over 9 bases. The TCR originated in a man in his forties or fifties with active or convalescent COVID-19. The DNA of the CDR3 is TGTGCCAGCAGCTACTCGGGACAGGGAAGAGATACGCAGTATTTT. Translated, it gives CASSYSGQGRDTQYF.